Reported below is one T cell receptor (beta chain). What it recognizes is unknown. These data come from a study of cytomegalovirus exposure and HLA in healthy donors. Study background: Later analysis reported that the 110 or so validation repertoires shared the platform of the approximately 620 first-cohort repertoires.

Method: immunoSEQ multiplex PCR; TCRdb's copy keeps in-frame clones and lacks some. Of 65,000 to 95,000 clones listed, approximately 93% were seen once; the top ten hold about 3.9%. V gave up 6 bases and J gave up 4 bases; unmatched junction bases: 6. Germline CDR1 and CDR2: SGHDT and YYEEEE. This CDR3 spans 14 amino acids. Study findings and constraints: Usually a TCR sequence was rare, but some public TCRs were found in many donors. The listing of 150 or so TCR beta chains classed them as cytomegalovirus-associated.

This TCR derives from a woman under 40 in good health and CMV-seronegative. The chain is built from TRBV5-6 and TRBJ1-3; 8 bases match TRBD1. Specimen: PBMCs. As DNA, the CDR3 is TGTGCCAGCAAAAGACAGGGGTCCGGAAACACCATATATTTT. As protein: CASKRQGSGNTIYF.